These 4 T cell receptor beta chains share one sample of origin, sequenced in a study of blood T cell repertoires in COVID-19. Sequencing was performed with immunoSEQ multiplex PCR; in TCRdb, only in-frame clones are kept and a portion is missing. The top ten hold approximately 8% of the sample, which has 200,000 to 250,000 clones, roughly four fifths seen once. The sequenced sample was peripheral blood. These receptors were taken from a woman between 50 and 59 years old with active or convalescent COVID-19.

This chain joins TRBV29-1 and TRBJ1-2, with D possibly being TRBD1 (5 bases). Germline lookup yields CDR1 SQVTM and CDR2 ANQGSEA. This CDR3 is built from 13 residues. V was trimmed by 6 bases and J by 2 bases, leaving 13 bases between them. DNA for the CDR3: TGCAGCGTCCCCCAGACAGTCAACTATGGCTACACCTTC. Translating gives CSVPQTVNYGYTF.

This chain connects TRBV6-5 to TRBJ1-2, with a weak D call TRBD1 (6 bases). Looked up from germline, CDR1 is MNHEY and CDR2 is SVGAGI. The CDR3 has 13 residues. Trimming left V 6 bases short and J 8 bases short, with 16 bases between. CDR3 coding DNA: TGTGCCAGCAGGATACGGGGGGCGGAGGGCTACACCTTC. Translation gives CASRIRGAEGYTF.

This clone is a singleton in its sample. The CDR3 DNA is TGTGCCAGCAGTGAAGGGCCGGCCAGGGGTCAGCCCCAGCATTTT. This codes for CASSEGPARGQPQHF. This sequence joins TRBV6-1 and TRBJ1-5; D is possibly TRBD1 (6 bases). Trimming took 1 base from V and 6 from J, leaving 13 bases between them. The germline V gene encodes CDR1 MNHNS and CDR2 SASEGT. The CDR3 is 15 residues long.

The chain has TRBV5-1 and TRBJ2-6; D is perhaps TRBD1 (6 bases). The V and J ends lost 4 bases and 0 bases respectively, with 11 bases between them. Germline loops: CDR1 SGHRS, CDR2 YFSETQ. The CDR3 is made up of 16 amino acids. Here the CDR3 DNA reads TGCGCCAGCAGCCGTAGACAGGTCTCTGGGGCCAACGTCCTGACTTTC. Its protein product is CASSRRQVSGANVLTF.